The 21 T cell receptor beta chains below come from one sample, sequenced in a study of blood T cells in healthy people across ages. Sample-barcoded 5' priming and a J-beta primer mix drove a second PCR of 7 to 11 cycles. Using its own MiXCR run on the 5' RACE reads, TCRdb lists one record per CDR3 protein. The table includes around 1,500,000 distinct CDR3 sequences, 28% detected once. Source material: blood. These receptors all stem from a woman aged 25 to 39 in good health.

This clonotype was seen a handful of times. CDR3 coding DNA: TGTGCCAGCTCACCGAGAATGGGTGAGCAGTACTTC. It specifies CASSPRMGEQYF. This chain connects TRBV18 to TRBJ2-7; D is uncertain. V was clipped by 3 bases and J by 7 bases, with 10 bases between them. The CDR3 is made up of 12 amino acids. In germline, CDR1 is KGHSH, CDR2 LQKENI.

The chain uses TRBV7-2 and TRBJ2-1; 7 bases match TRBD2. CDR1 is SGHTA, CDR2 FQGNSA, per germline. The V gene end was trimmed by 5 bases and the J gene end by 2 bases; junction bases not matched to a gene: 6. CDR3 length: 15 residues. The CDR3 reads CASSPGEGTYNEQFF. DNA of the CDR3: TGTGCCAGCAGCCCCGGGGAGGGCACCTACAATGAGCAGTTCTTC.

This clonotype showed up just a few times. The chain uses TRBV20-1 and TRBJ2-7, with TRBD2 as a possible D gene (6 bases). This CDR3 has 15 amino acids. Trimming stripped 6 bases from V and 3 bases from J, with 21 bases between. The germline V gene has CDR1 DFQATT and CDR2 SNEGSKA (reference sequence). The CDR3 nucleotides read TGCAGTGCCGCAGCCGGGGAGGCCAAAGGCTACGAGCAGTACTTC. Encoded protein: CSAAAGEAKGYEQYF.

This sequence joins TRBV20-1 and TRBJ2-7; the D is unclear. The V and J ends lost 3 bases and 5 bases respectively, with 8 bases between them. This CDR3 is 11 amino acids long. Per germline, CDR1 DFQATT and CDR2 SNEGSKA (reference sequence). CDR3 in amino acids: CSASGKNEQYF. CDR3 bases: TGCAGTGCTAGTGGCAAGAACGAGCAGTACTTC.

The gene calls are TRBV9 and TRBJ1-3; no reliable D call. V lost 2 bases, J lost 0 bases, and 15 bases lay in between. The CDR3 runs to 17 residues. In germline, CDR1 is SGDLS, CDR2 YYNGEE. The CDR3 loop reads CASSVESRRRSGNTIYF. CDR3 nucleotide sequence: TGTGCCAGCAGCGTTGAAAGTAGGAGGCGCTCTGGAAACACCATATATTTT. Based on the CDR3 plus reference TRBV9 and TRBJ1-3, the full variable domain is DSGVTQTPKHLITATGQRVTLRCSPRSGDLSVYWYQQSLDQGLQFLIQYYNGEERAKGNILERFSAQQFPDLHSELNLSSLELGDSALYFCASSVESRRRSGNTIYFGEGSWLTVV.

The gene calls are TRBV27 and TRBJ1-5, with 9 bases that match TRBD1. The CDR3 contains 18 residues. Germline V CDR1 and CDR2: MNHEY, SMNVEV (reference sequence). After removal of 2 bases from V and 5 bases from J, the junction contained 13 bases not matched to a gene. The CDR3 reads CASSLPPWDREEDQPQHF. Here the CDR3 DNA reads TGTGCCAGCAGTTTACCTCCCTGGGACAGGGAGGAGGATCAGCCCCAGCATTTT.

The chain employs TRBV7-9 and TRBJ2-3, with 10 nucleotides matching TRBD1. This CDR3 contains 18 residues. Germline V gives CDR1 SEHNR, CDR2 FQNEAQ (reference sequence). V shed 4 bases and J 1 base; nucleotides not matched to a gene: 11. As DNA, the CDR3 is TGTGCCAGCAGCTACGAGATTACCGGGACAGGGGGCACAGATACGCAGTATTTT. Amino acid sequence: CASSYEITGTGGTDTQYF.

V is TRBV6-6 and J is TRBJ2-3, with no clear D. V was pared by 2 bases and J by 5 bases, with 5 bases between. The germline V gene has CDR1 MNHNY and CDR2 SVGAGI (reference sequence). This CDR3 comprises 12 residues. The CDR3 loop reads CASSYGIDTQYF. CDR3 in DNA: TGTGCCAGCAGTTACGGAATAGATACGCAGTATTTT.

This clonotype has only a few counts. The V gene is TRBV6-5, the J gene TRBJ1-2; possible D gene TRBD1, 6 bases. V was pared by 5 bases and J by 4 bases, with 11 bases between. The CDR3 covers 13 residues. The germline gives CDR1 MNHEY, CDR2 SVGAGI. CDR3 nucleotide sequence: TGTGCCAGCAGTCGGACAGACCTCTATGGCTACACCTTC. Residues: CASSRTDLYGYTF.

The chain joins TRBV5-1 to TRBJ2-5; D may match TRBD1 or TRBD2 (5 bases each). Trimming removed 0 bases from V and 5 bases from J, with 14 bases in between. The CDR3 runs 15 residues. Germline lookup yields CDR1 SGHRS and CDR2 YFSETQ. The CDR3 spells CASSLATVWGETQYF. The CDR3 DNA follows: TGCGCCAGCAGCTTGGCCACAGTCTGGGGGGAGACCCAGTACTTC.

To note about this clonotype: At one of its ends the junction is not consistent with the germline gene, which may arise from a read error. The J gene is TRBJ2-7, the V gene TRBV5-1; a possible D gene is TRBD1 (6 bases). The CDR3 runs 16 residues. Per the germline V gene, CDR1 is SGHRS and CDR2 is YFSETQ. The DNA of the CDR3 is TGCGCCGGCAGCGCCTACGGGACACTATCACTCTGCGAGCAGTACTTC. This codes for CAGSAYGTLSLCEQYF.

The J gene is TRBJ2-2, the V gene TRBV11-3; the match to TRBD2 covers 8 bases. V lost 0 bases and J lost 4; bases outside the gene matches: 7. The CDR3 extends over 17 amino acids. Germline CDR1 is SGHNT and CDR2 is YENEEA. CDR3 in amino acids: CASSLDTSGVVTGELFF. CDR3 in DNA: TGTGCCAGCAGCTTAGACACTAGCGGAGTGGTCACCGGGGAGCTGTTTTTT. Filled out from reference TRBV11-3 and TRBJ2-2, the complete variable domain reads EAGVVQSPRYKIIEKKQPVAFWCNPISGHNTLYWYLQNLGQGPELLIRYENEEAVDDSQLPKDRFSAERLKGVDSTLKIQPAELGDSAVYLCASSLDTSGVVTGELFFGEGSRLTVL.

This clonotype showed up just a few times. The chain recombines TRBV5-4 with TRBJ1-2, with a tentative D call TRBD1 (5 bases). Trimming stripped 4 bases from V and 5 bases from J, with 15 bases between. CDR3 length equals 14 residues. Germline values: CDR1 SGHNT, CDR2 YYREEE (reference sequence). CDR3 DNA: TGTGCCAGCAGCCGTAATGACAGAAATTATGGCTACACCTTC. Encoded protein: CASSRNDRNYGYTF.

Worth noting for this clonotype: This may come from a read error, since a much larger clone is one base off. The V and J genes are TRBV28 and TRBJ1-1; D is ambiguous. V shed 6 bases and J shed 1 base, with 12 bases lying between them. The CDR3 is 14 residues long. The germline CDR1 and CDR2 sequences are MDHEN and SYDVKM. This CDR3 is CASRNRATNTEAFF. In nucleotides, the CDR3 is TGTGCCAGCAGGAACCGAGCAACGAACACTGAAGCTTTCTTT.

Many counts were recorded for this clonotype. V usage is TRBV4-3 and J usage is TRBJ1-4; 9 bases fit TRBD1. Germline V gene lookup returns CDR1 LGHNA and CDR2 YSLEER. The CDR3 contains 15 residues. The V segment lost 2 bases and the J segment 7 bases; nucleotides outside the gene matches: 5. Here the CDR3 reads CASSQLGQGGEKLFF. Written as DNA, the CDR3 is TGCGCCAGCAGCCAATTGGGACAGGGCGGTGAAAAACTGTTTTTT.

V gene TRBV6-5 combines with J gene TRBJ1-1; D is undetermined. The germline V gene has CDR1 MNHEY and CDR2 SVGAGI. The V end was cut by 5 bases, the J end by 1 base, with 11 bases between. This CDR3 comprises 14 residues. The CDR3 DNA sequence: TGTGCCAGCAGTACCCTGGGTACGAACACTGAAGCTTTCTTT. It is translated as CASSTLGTNTEAFF.

The chain is built from TRBV10-1 and TRBJ2-7; weak D call: TRBD1 (6 bases). This CDR3 contains 14 residues. Germline V gene data show CDR1 as WNHNN and CDR2 as SYGVQD (reference sequence). Trimming stripped 5 bases from V and 4 bases from J, with 15 bases between. CDR3 in DNA: TGCGCCAGCAGTTCCGGGACAAGTCCATACGAGCAGTACTTC. It translates to CASSSGTSPYEQYF.

This clonotype has more than one count but fewer than ten. The chain links TRBV7-2 to TRBJ2-3, with D uncertain. V was clipped by 3 bases and J by 0 bases, with 13 bases between them. Germline V CDR1 and CDR2: SGHTA, FQGNSA. The CDR3 runs to 16 residues. The CDR3 nucleotides read TGTGCCAGCAGCTTGGGCGGAGCGCTGAGCACAGATACGCAGTATTTT. Protein sequence: CASSLGGALSTDTQYF.

The chain uses TRBV30 and TRBJ2-1; 12 bases fit TRBD2. CDR1 is GTSNPN, CDR2 SVGIG, per germline (reference sequence). Trimming at V came to 3 bases and at J to 8 bases, leaving 8 bases not matched to a gene. This CDR3 comprises 15 residues. The CDR3 DNA reads TGTGCCTGGAGGCGCCTAGCGGGAGGGCCGCATGAGCAGTTCTTC. Protein: CAWRRLAGGPHEQFF. Full variable domain (rest looked up from reference TRBV30 and TRBJ2-1): SQTIHQWPATLVQPVGSPLSLECTVEGTSNPNLYWYRQAAGRGLQLLFYSVGIGQISSEVPQNLSASRPQDRQFILSSKKLLLSDSGFYLCAWRRLAGGPHEQFFGPGTRLTVL.

This clonotype was counted a single time. This chain joins TRBV30 and TRBJ2-5; 8 bases match TRBD2. The better agreement between TRBJ2-7 and the DNA end casts doubt on the J call. The CDR3 runs to 14 residues. Germline assignment: CDR1 GTSNPN and CDR2 SVGIG (reference sequence). CDR3 DNA: TGTGCCTGGAGTGTCGGGGGGGGAGGATACGAGCAGTACTTC. Translated: CAWSVGGGGYEQYF.

A note on this clonotype: A much larger clonotype is one base distant, so this may be a read error. The chain uses TRBV29-1 and TRBJ1-1; possibly TRBD1 for D (5 bases). The CDR3 is 13 residues long. The germline V and J ends were trimmed by 3 bases and 4 bases, with 12 bases remaining between them. Germline CDR1 reads SQVTM; CDR2 reads ANQGSEA. CDR3: CSVEGTVSTEAFF. CDR3 sequence (DNA): TGCAGCGTTGAGGGGACGGTGAGCACTGAAGCTTTCTTT.